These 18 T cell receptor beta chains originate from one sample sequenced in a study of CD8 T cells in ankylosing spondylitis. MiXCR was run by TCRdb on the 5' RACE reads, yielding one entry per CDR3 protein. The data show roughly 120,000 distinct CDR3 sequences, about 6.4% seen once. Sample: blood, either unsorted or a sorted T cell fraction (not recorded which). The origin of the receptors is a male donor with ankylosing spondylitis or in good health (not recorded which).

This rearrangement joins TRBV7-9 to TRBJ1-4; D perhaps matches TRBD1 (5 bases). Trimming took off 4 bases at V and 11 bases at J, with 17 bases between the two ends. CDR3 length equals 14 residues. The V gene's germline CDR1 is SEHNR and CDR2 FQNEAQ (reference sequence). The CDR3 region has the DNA TGTGCCAGCAGCTCCAGCCAAAACTGGGGGAAACTGTTTTTT. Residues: CASSSSQNWGKLFF.

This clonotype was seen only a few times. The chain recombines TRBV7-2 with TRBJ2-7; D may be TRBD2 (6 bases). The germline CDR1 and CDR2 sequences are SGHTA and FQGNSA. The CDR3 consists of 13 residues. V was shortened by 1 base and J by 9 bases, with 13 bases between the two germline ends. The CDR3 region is CASSLGPGEAQYF. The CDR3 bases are TGTGCCAGCAGCTTAGGTCCGGGGGAGGCGCAGTACTTC.

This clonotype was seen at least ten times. The CDR3 bases are TGCAGCGTTACTAGCGGGAGTTACAATGAGCAGTTCTTC. Protein product: CSVTSGSYNEQFF. The chain is built from TRBV29-1 and TRBJ2-1; 11 nucleotides agree with TRBD2. V was clipped by 5 bases and J by 4 bases; unmatched bases: 1. Germline assignment: CDR1 SQVTM and CDR2 ANQGSEA. The CDR3 loop spans 13 amino acids.

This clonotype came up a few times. In nucleotides, the CDR3 is TGTGCCAGCAGTTACTCGGCAGCCCATCCGCTGGAGACCCAGTACTTC. This encodes CASSYSAAHPLETQYF. The J gene is TRBJ2-5, the V gene TRBV6-2 or TRBV6-3; D remains unclear. CDR1 is MNHEY, CDR2 SVGEGT, per germline. Between the trimmed V and J ends, which lost 0 bases and 5 bases, there was a span of 16 bases. The CDR3 has 16 amino acids.

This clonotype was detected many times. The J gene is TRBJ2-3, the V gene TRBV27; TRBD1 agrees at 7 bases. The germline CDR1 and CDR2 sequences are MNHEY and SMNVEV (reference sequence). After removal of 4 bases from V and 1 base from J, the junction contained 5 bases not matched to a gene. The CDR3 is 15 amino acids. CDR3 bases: TGTGCCAGCAGTTCAGACAGGGCTGGCACAGATACGCAGTATTTT. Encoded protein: CASSSDRAGTDTQYF.

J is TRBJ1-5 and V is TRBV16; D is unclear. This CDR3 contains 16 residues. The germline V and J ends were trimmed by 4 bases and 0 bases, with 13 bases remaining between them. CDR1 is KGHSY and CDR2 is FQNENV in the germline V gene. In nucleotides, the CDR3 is TGTGCCAGCAGCCCTGAGGGAGTCTATAGCAATCAGCCCCAGCATTTT. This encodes CASSPEGVYSNQPQHF.

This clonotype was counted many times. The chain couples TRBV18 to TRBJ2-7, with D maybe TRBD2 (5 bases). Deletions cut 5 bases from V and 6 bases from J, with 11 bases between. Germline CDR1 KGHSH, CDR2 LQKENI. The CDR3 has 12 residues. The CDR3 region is CASSMGVREQYF. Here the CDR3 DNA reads TGTGCCAGCTCAATGGGAGTGCGCGAGCAGTACTTC.

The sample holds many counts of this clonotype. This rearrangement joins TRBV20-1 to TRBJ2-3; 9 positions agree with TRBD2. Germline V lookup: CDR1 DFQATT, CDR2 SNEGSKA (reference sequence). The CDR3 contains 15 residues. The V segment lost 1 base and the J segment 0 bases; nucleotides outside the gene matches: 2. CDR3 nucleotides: TGCAGTGCTAGAGCCCTAGCGGGAAGCACAGATACGCAGTATTTT. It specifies CSARALAGSTDTQYF.

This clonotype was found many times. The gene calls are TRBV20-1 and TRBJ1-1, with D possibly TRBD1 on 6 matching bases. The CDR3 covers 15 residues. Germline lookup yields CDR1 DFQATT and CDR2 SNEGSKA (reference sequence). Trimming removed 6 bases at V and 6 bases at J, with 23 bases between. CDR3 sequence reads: CSALSPDSQSAEAFF. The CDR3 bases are TGCAGTGCCTTATCGCCGGACAGCCAAAGCGCTGAAGCTTTCTTT.

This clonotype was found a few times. CDR3 in amino acids: CSAKGLAGVQDTQYF. In nucleotides, the CDR3 is TGCAGTGCTAAGGGACTAGCGGGAGTCCAAGATACGCAGTATTTT. This chain uses TRBV20-1 with TRBJ2-3, with 14 bases that match TRBD2. The CDR3 covers 15 residues. Per the germline V gene, CDR1 is DFQATT and CDR2 is SNEGSKA (reference sequence). V dropped 4 bases and J dropped 5; count of bases not matched to a gene: 5.

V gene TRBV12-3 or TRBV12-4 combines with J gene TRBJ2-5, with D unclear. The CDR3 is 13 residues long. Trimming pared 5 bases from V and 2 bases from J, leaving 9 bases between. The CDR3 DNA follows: TGTGCCAGCAGTCAGCTCAGTCAAGAGACCCAGTACTTC. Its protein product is CASSQLSQETQYF.

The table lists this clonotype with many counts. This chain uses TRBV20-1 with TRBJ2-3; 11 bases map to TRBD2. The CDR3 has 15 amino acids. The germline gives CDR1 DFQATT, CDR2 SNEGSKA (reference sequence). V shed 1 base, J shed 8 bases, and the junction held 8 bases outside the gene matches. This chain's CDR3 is CSARGLAGTYGTQYF. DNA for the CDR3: TGCAGTGCTAGAGGACTAGCGGGGACCTATGGTACGCAGTATTTT.

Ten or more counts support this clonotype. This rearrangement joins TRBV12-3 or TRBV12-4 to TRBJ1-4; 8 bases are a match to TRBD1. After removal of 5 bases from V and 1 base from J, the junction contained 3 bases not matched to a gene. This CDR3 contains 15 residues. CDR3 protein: CASSTGGVTNEKLFF. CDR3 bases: TGTGCCAGCAGTACAGGGGGGGTAACTAATGAAAAACTGTTTTTT.

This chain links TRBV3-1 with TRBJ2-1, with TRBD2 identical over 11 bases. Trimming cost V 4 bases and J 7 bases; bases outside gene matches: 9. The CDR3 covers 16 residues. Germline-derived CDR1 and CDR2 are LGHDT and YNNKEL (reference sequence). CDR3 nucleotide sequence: TGTGCCAGCAGCCTCCGTAGTAGCGGGAGGGGGAATGAGCAGTTCTTC. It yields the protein CASSLRSSGRGNEQFF.

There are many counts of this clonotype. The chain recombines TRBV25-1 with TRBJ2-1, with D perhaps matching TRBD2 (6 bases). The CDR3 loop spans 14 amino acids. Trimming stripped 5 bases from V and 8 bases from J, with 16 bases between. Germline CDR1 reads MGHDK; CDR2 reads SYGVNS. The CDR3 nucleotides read TGTGCCAGCAGTCGGGACTCTCCCCGCGATGAGCAGTTCTTC. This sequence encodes CASSRDSPRDEQFF.

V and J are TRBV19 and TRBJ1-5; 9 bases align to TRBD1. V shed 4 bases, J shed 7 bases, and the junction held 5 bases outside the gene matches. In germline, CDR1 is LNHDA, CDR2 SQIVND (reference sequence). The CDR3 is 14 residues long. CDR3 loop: CASSNTGGGQPQHF. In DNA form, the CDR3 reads TGTGCCAGTAGTAATACAGGGGGCGGACAGCCCCAGCATTTT.

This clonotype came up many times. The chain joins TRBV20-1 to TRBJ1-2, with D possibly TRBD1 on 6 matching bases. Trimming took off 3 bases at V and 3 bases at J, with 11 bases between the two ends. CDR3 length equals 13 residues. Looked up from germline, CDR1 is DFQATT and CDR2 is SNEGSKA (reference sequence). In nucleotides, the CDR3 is TGCAGTGCTAGGGGCGGACAGTACTATGGCTACACCTTC. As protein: CSARGGQYYGYTF.

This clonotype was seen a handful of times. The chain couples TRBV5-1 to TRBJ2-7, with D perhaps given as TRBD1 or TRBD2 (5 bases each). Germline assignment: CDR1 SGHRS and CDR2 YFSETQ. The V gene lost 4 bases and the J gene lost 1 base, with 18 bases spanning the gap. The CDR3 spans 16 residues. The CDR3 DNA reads TGCGCCAGCAGCACGGGTGATCGGGGCCTGTCCTACGAGCAGTACTTC. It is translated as CASSTGDRGLSYEQYF.